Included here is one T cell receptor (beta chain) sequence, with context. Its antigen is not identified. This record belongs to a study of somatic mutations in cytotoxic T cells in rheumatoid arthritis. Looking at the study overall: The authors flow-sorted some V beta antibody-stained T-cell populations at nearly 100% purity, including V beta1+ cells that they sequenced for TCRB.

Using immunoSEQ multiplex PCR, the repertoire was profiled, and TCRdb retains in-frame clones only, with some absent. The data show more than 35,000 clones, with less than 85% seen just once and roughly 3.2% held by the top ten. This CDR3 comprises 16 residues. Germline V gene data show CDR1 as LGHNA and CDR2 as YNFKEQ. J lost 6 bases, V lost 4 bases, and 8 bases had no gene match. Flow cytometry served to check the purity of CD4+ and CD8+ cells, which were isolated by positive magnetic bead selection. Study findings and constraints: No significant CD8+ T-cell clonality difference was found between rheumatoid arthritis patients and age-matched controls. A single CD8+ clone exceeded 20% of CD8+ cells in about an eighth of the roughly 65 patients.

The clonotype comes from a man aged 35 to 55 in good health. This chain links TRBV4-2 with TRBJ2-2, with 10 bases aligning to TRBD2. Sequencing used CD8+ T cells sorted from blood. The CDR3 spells CASSPSELAGPGELFF. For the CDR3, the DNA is TGTGCCAGCAGCCCCAGTGAACTAGCGGGACCCGGGGAGCTGTTTTTT.